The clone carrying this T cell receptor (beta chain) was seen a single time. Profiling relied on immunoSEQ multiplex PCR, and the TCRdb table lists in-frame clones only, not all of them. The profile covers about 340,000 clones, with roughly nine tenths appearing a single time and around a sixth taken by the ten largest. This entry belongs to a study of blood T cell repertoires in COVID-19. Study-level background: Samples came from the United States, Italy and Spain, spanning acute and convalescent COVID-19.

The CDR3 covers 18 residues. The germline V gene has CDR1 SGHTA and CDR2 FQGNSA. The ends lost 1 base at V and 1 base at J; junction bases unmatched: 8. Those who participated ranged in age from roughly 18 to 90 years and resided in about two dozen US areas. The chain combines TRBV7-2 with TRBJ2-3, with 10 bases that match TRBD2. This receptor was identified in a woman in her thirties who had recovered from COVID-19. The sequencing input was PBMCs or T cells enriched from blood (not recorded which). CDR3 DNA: TGTGCCAGCAGCTTAGGAGGACTAGCGGCACTTCGCACAGATACGCAGTATTTT. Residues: CASSLGGLAALRTDTQYF.